This T cell receptor (beta chain) came from a study of T cells in Graves' hyperthyroidism and ophthalmopathy. This clonotype appeared a few times. Antigen: not known. V lost 8 bases and J lost 6, with 11 bases in between. Germline CDR1 and CDR2: SNHLY and FYNNEI. The CDR3 length is 12 residues. From 10 ml of fresh peripheral blood, PBMCs were isolated. Study results and limitations: Ophthalmopathy was predicted by the model a median of around 5.9 months ahead of onset.

The TCR beta CDR3 regions underwent amplification using RNA transcripts as the source. A set of HTBI primers served as the primers for a first-round RT-PCR of the TCR CDR3. TCRdb ran MiXCR on the multiplex PCR reads and lists one entry per CDR3 protein. The sample lists about 640,000 distinct CDR3 sequences, around 20% occurring once. The TCR originated in a young man with Graves' ophthalmopathy. The V call is TRBV2, the J call TRBJ2-1; no definite D call. Source material: blood. This CDR3 is CASGWSPNEQFF. The CDR3 bases are TGTGCCAGCGGTTGGAGCCCCAATGAGCAGTTCTTC.